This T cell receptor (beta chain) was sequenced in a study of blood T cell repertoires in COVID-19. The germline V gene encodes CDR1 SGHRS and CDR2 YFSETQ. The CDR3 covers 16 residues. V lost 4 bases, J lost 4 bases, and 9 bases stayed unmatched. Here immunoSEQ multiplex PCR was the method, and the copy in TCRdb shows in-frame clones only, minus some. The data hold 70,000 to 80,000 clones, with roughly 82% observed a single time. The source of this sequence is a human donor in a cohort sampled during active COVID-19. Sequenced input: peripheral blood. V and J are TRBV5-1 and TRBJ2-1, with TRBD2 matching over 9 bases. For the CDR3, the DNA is TGCGCCAGCAGCCCGGACGCCGCGGGAGGGTACAATGAGCAGTTCTTC. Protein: CASSPDAAGGYNEQFF.